A single sample is the source of the 22 T cell receptor beta chains below, sequenced in a study of glioma-infiltrating T cells. Using RNA template, CDR3s of TCR alpha and beta were amplified with iRepertoire arm-PCR. Via MiXCR, TCRdb re-called the multiplex PCR reads, giving one row per CDR3 protein. The data hold around 150,000 distinct CDR3 sequences, with roughly two fifths observed a single time. Material for sequencing was glioma tissue, nonneoplastic brain tissue, or PBMCs (not recorded which). These receptors all come from a human donor with low-grade glioma or glioblastoma, undergoing nonglioma brain surgery, or in good health (not recorded which).

This clonotype was seen only a few times. The V gene is TRBV20-1, the J gene TRBJ2-7; 9 bases map to TRBD1. Germline V gene lookup returns CDR1 DFQATT and CDR2 SNEGSKA (reference sequence). The CDR3 consists of 13 residues. J gave up 1 base and V 5 bases, and 3 bases lay outside the gene matches. In DNA form, the CDR3 reads TGCAGTGCTGCCGGGACAGGGTCCTACGAGCAGTACTTC. This translates into CSAAGTGSYEQYF.

The chain combines TRBV28 with TRBJ1-5; TRBD1 aligns across 7 bases. The CDR3 length is 15 residues. Germline V gene sequence: CDR1 MDHEN, CDR2 SYDVKM. V was clipped by 5 bases and J by 3 bases; unmatched bases: 7. CDR3 nucleotides: TGTGCCAGCAGTCCGGGACAGTTAGACAATCAGCCCCAGCATTTT. Residues: CASSPGQLDNQPQHF.

This clonotype was counted a few times. This sequence joins TRBV18 and TRBJ2-5, with 8 bases lining up with TRBD1. CDR3 length: 14 amino acids. Germline CDR1 is KGHSH and CDR2 is LQKENI. Trimming removed 0 bases from V and 3 bases from J; junction bases left unmatched: 0. The CDR3 loop reads CASSPPTGEETQYF. The DNA of the CDR3 is TGTGCCAGCTCACCACCGACAGGGGAAGAGACCCAGTACTTC.

Note on this clonotype: The junction differs from germline at one of its ends, possibly a read error. The genes are TRBV2 and TRBJ2-7; D not resolved. Germline-derived CDR1 and CDR2 are SNHLY and FYNNEI. The CDR3 runs to 12 residues. The chain's CDR3 is CASSSVRGEQYF. Written as DNA, the CDR3 is TGCGCCAGCAGCAGCGTCCGAGGCGAGCAGTACTTC. Filled out from reference TRBV2 and TRBJ2-7, the complete variable domain reads EPEVTQTPSHQVTQMGQEVILRCVPISNHLYFYWYRQILGQKVEFLVSFYNNEISEKSEIFDDQFSVERPDGSNFTLKIRSTKLEDSAMYFCASSSVRGEQYFGPGTRLTVT.

This clonotype has only a few counts. The CDR3 bases are TGTGCCAGCTCACCAATGCGAGGCGAGACCCAGTACTTC. Its translation is CASSPMRGETQYF. The chain joins TRBV18 to TRBJ2-5; D remains unclear. Germline-derived CDR1 and CDR2 are KGHSH and LQKENI. Deletions cut 2 bases from V and 5 bases from J, with 9 bases between. The length of the CDR3 is 13 residues.

This rearrangement joins TRBV27 to TRBJ2-7, with D possibly called TRBD1 or TRBD2 (5 bases each). The germline V and J ends were trimmed by 5 bases and 2 bases, with 13 bases remaining between them. There are 14 residues in the CDR3. Germline-derived CDR1 and CDR2 are MNHEY and SMNVEV (reference sequence). The CDR3 region is CASSPGRTTYEQYF. The CDR3 region has the DNA TGTGCCAGCAGTCCGGGACGGACGACCTACGAGCAGTACTTC.

The rearrangement uses TRBV28 and TRBJ2-3, with D possibly being TRBD1 (6 bases). Germline-derived CDR1 and CDR2 are MDHEN and SYDVKM. The V end lost 8 bases, the J end lost 3 bases, and 9 bases lay between the germline ends. The CDR3 is 12 amino acids. The CDR3 DNA reads as TGTGCCAGCGAGCAGGGGACAGATACGCAGTATTTT. Translating it yields CASEQGTDTQYF.

A few counts support this clonotype. The J gene is TRBJ2-2, the V gene TRBV6-1; 7 bases fit TRBD1. Germline values: CDR1 MNHNS, CDR2 SASEGT. CDR3 length: 16 amino acids. V shed 5 bases and J 4 bases; nucleotides not matched to a gene: 10. CDR3 residues: CASSWLRDSFTGELFF. DNA for the CDR3: TGTGCCAGCAGTTGGCTGAGGGACAGCTTCACCGGGGAGCTGTTTTTT.

The V gene is TRBV24-1, the J gene TRBJ2-5, with D uncertain. The germline V gene encodes CDR1 KGHDR and CDR2 SFDVKD. Deletions cut 10 bases from V and 2 bases from J, with 13 bases between. The CDR3 loop spans 13 amino acids. This chain's CDR3 is CATSPGPQETQYF. CDR3 nucleotides: TGTGCCACGTCCCCCGGTCCACAAGAGACCCAGTACTTC.

The chain links TRBV4-2 to TRBJ2-4; possibly TRBD1 or TRBD2 for D (5 bases each). The germline gives CDR1 LGHNA, CDR2 YNFKEQ. CDR3 length equals 16 residues. V gave up 0 bases and J gave up 7 bases, with 16 bases separating them. CDR3 sequence: CASSQDRGILKNIQYF. The CDR3, as DNA: TGTGCCAGCAGCCAAGATCGGGGCATATTAAAGAACATTCAGTACTTC.

V is TRBV3-1 and J is TRBJ2-3; a weak D match, TRBD2 (5 bases). Germline assignment: CDR1 LGHDT and CDR2 YNNKEL (reference sequence). V was trimmed by 3 bases and J by 0 bases, leaving 13 bases between them. This CDR3 spans 16 amino acids. The CDR3 bases are TGTGCCAGCAGCCACGGCTGGGCTAGCAGCACAGATACGCAGTATTTT. This codes for CASSHGWASSTDTQYF.

This clonotype was counted a few times. The rearrangement joins TRBV6-1 to TRBJ1-5, with 8 bases that match TRBD1. The CDR3 has 14 amino acids. Germline CDR1 and CDR2: MNHNS and SASEGT. V shed 6 bases and J 7 bases; nucleotides not matched to a gene: 8. The CDR3 nucleotides are TGTGCCAGCAGCGAGACAGGGGAGGACCAGCCCCAGCATTTT. Amino acid sequence: CASSETGEDQPQHF.

The CDR3, as DNA: TGTGCCAGCAGACACCTGGACAGCACAGATACGCAGTATTTT. It yields the protein CASRHLDSTDTQYF. V usage is TRBV6-1 and J usage is TRBJ2-3; D ambiguous. Germline V gene sequence: CDR1 MNHNS, CDR2 SASEGT. V was pared by 6 bases and J by 0 bases, with 10 bases between. The CDR3 runs to 14 residues.

This clonotype was recorded at least ten times. The gene calls are TRBV20-1 and TRBJ2-1; TRBD2 might be the D (5 bases). Looked up from germline, CDR1 is DFQATT and CDR2 is SNEGSKA (reference sequence). The CDR3 runs 14 residues. V was cut by 3 bases and J by 2 bases, with 11 bases left in between. In DNA form, the CDR3 reads TGCAGTGCTAGGGACTTCCTCCCCTACAATGAGCAGTTCTTC. The encoded protein is CSARDFLPYNEQFF.

This clonotype has a single count. This sequence may be a read error, since a much larger clone differs from it by one base. The rearrangement links TRBV6-2 or TRBV6-3 to TRBJ2-3, with 8 bases aligning to TRBD2. The germline CDR1 and CDR2 sequences are MNHEY and SVGEGT. The CDR3 sequence is 18 residues long. CDR3 in amino acids: CASSYVVGSGKETDTHYF. CDR3 sequence (DNA): TGTGCCAGCAGTTACGTCGTGGGTAGCGGGAAGGAGACAGATACGCACTATTTT.

This chain joins TRBV20-1 and TRBJ1-6; D gene uncertain. The CDR3 loop spans 15 amino acids. Between the trimmed V and J ends, which lost 3 bases and 6 bases, there was a span of 15 bases. Looked up from germline, CDR1 is DFQATT and CDR2 is SNEGSKA (reference sequence). This CDR3 is CSASPRTAGNSPLHF. CDR3 DNA sequence: TGCAGTGCTAGTCCAAGGACGGCGGGTAATTCACCCCTCCACTTT.

The chain combines TRBV7-2 with TRBJ1-3; TRBD1 aligns across 7 bases. With 4 bases clipped from V and 4 bases from J, the junction kept 4 bases outside the gene matches. Germline V lookup: CDR1 SGHTA, CDR2 FQGNSA. The CDR3 is 14 residues long. The CDR3 DNA follows: TGTGCCAGCAGCTCGGAGGGGGCGGGAAACACCATATATTTT. As protein: CASSSEGAGNTIYF.

This clonotype was seen more than once but under ten times. The chain links TRBV7-2 to TRBJ1-1; weak D call: TRBD1 (6 bases). V lost 4 bases to trimming and J lost 5 bases, with 14 bases between them. Germline V CDR1 and CDR2: SGHTA, FQGNSA. The CDR3 runs to 14 residues. The CDR3 reads CASSSYRAVTEAFF. As DNA, the CDR3 is TGTGCCAGCAGCTCATACAGGGCTGTAACTGAAGCTTTCTTT.

The V call is TRBV4-2, the J call TRBJ2-7, with TRBD2 matching over 13 bases. Per the germline V gene, CDR1 is LGHNA and CDR2 is YNFKEQ. Trimming at V came to 3 bases and at J to 9 bases, leaving 8 bases not matched to a gene. This CDR3 region has 15 residues. CDR3 bases: TGTGCCAGCAGCCACTTACGACTAGCGGGAGGAACGCAGTACTTC. Amino acid sequence: CASSHLRLAGGTQYF.

To note about this clonotype: Since no conserved phenylalanine or tryptophan closes the CDR3, a read error is the likely cause. This rearrangement joins TRBV20-1 to TRBJ2-1; D ambiguous. V was shortened by 5 bases and J by 0 bases, with 14 bases between the two germline ends. Germline assignment: CDR1 DFQATT and CDR2 SNEGSKA (reference sequence). The CDR3 extends over 15 amino acids. CDR3 DNA sequence: TGCAGTGCTCGTGGAGCTCGGAGCTCCTACAATGAGCAGTTCCTC. It encodes CSARGARSSYNEQFL.

This clonotype has more than one count but fewer than ten. This chain joins TRBV27 and TRBJ2-7, with TRBD1 matching over 7 bases. The CDR3 is 14 amino acids. Trimming took 5 bases from V and 4 from J; bases not matched to a gene: 8. Per the germline V gene, CDR1 is MNHEY and CDR2 is SMNVEV (reference sequence). CDR3 sequence (DNA): TGTGCCAGCAGTCCCACAGGGGTTGGGTACGAGCAGTACTTC. It specifies CASSPTGVGYEQYF.

The chain employs TRBV27 and TRBJ2-7; D not resolved. Germline CDR1 reads MNHEY; CDR2 reads SMNVEV (reference sequence). Between the trimmed V and J ends, which lost 4 bases and 6 bases, there was a span of 10 bases. The CDR3 totals 12 residues. The CDR3 DNA is TGTGCCAGCAGTTCACCCACCCGCGAGCAGTACTTC. This codes for CASSSPTREQYF.